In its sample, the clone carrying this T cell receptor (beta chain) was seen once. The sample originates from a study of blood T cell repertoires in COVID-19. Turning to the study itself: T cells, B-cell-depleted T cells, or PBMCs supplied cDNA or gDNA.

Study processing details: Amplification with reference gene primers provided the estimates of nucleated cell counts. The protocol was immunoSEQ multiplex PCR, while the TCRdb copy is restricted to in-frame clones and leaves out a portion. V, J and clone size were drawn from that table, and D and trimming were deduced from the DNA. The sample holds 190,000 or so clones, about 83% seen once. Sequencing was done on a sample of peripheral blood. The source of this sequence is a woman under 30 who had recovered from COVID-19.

CDR3 nucleotides: TGTGCCAGCAGCCCTCTCGTGGGAGAGAACACTGAAGCTTTCTTT. Residues: CASSPLVGENTEAFF. The chain uses TRBV4-2 and TRBJ1-1; D unclear. This CDR3 is built from 15 residues. V lost 4 bases and J 1 base, leaving 13 bases between the germline ends. In germline, CDR1 is LGHNA, CDR2 YNFKEQ.